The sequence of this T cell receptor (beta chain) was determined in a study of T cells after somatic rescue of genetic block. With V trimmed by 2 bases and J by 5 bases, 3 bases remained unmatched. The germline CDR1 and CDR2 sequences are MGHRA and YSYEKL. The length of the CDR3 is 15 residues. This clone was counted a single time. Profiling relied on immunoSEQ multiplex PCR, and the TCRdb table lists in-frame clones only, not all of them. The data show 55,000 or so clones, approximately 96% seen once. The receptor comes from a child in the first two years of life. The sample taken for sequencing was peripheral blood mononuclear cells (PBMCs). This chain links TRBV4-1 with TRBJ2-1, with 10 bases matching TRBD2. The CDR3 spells CASSQWSGRDNEQFF. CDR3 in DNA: TGCGCCAGCAGCCAATGGAGCGGGAGGGACAATGAGCAGTTCTTC.